The present T cell receptor (beta chain) was sequenced within a study of blood T cell repertoires in COVID-19. Profiling relied on immunoSEQ multiplex PCR, and the TCRdb table lists in-frame clones only, not all of them. The data show 200,000 to 250,000 clones, around 83% seen once. Germline V gene data show CDR1 as SGHRS and CDR2 as YFSETQ. The CDR3 contains 14 residues. V was pared by 4 bases and J by 4 bases, with 11 bases between. Input material: peripheral blood. V gene TRBV5-1 combines with J gene TRBJ1-4; D not certain. The receptor was isolated from a woman in her forties or fifties with COVID-19, enrolled during active disease. DNA for the CDR3: TGCGCCAGCAGCCCCCCAGGACTTAATGAAAAACTGTTTTTT. It yields the protein CASSPPGLNEKLFF.